Listed below are T cell receptor beta chains from one sample, sequenced in a study of CD8+ T cells in alopecia areata. Using immunoSEQ multiplex PCR, the repertoire was profiled, and TCRdb retains in-frame clones only, with some absent. The data contain 200,000 to 250,000 clones, around two fifths of them singletons. This specimen consisted of CD4+ T cells sorted from blood, obtained at roughly week 36, from a patient treated with tofacitinib. The receptors shown here come from a human donor with alopecia areata. Each CDR3 is given with its conserved first and last residue. The D gene is left open where the match is weak. The size field is filled for only some rows; it gives once, few, many or a size class.

-	TRBJ2-7	TRBV18	-	CASSPTSRPEGEQYF	TGTGCCAGCTCACCGACATCGAGGCCTGAGGGCGAGCAGTACTTC
-	TRBJ1-4	TRBV2	-	CASSDSGATNEKLFF	TGTGCCAGCAGTGATTCAGGAGCAACTAATGAAAAACTGTTTTTT
few	TRBJ2-1	TRBV7-2	-	CASSRGLNEQFF	TGTGCCAGCAGTCGAGGGCTCAATGAGCAGTTCTTC
few	TRBJ1-1	TRBV21-1	-	CASTPGGGVEAFF	TGTGCCAGCACCCCCGGCGGGGGCGTGGAAGCTTTCTTT
few	TRBJ2-7	TRBV29-1	TRBD2	CSASIGLGSSYEQYF	TGCAGCGCTTCCATAGGACTAGGGAGCTCCTACGAGCAGTACTTC
-	TRBJ2-7	TRBV11-2	TRBD1	CASSLGGARGNYEQYF	TGTGCCAGCAGCTTAGGTGGTGCCAGGGGGAACTACGAGCAGTACTTC
-	TRBJ2-3	TRBV6-5	-	CASSLTGFTDTQYF	TGTGCCAGCAGTTTAACAGGGTTCACAGATACGCAGTATTTT
-	TRBJ2-1	TRBV30	-	CACFRGSYNEQFF	TGTGCCTGCTTTCGGGGCTCCTACAATGAGCAGTTCTTC
-	TRBJ2-4	TRBV27	-	CASSLSPRSEGDIQYF	TGTGCCAGCAGTTTATCCCCAAGGTCCGAGGGGGACATTCAGTACTTC
few	TRBJ2-1	TRBV19	TRBD2	CASTGLAGVVEQFF	TGTGCCAGTACGGGACTAGCGGGAGTGGTTGAGCAGTTCTTC
-	TRBJ2-3	TRBV25-1	TRBD2	CASSVALGLAGITDTQYF	TGTGCCAGCAGTGTAGCCCTCGGACTAGCGGGGATCACAGATACGCAGTATTTT
few	TRBJ2-5	TRBV29-1	TRBD1	CGTADGDRGPETQYF	TGCGGAACGGCGGATGGGGACAGGGGGCCTGAGACCCAGTACTTC
few	TRBJ2-2	TRBV10-3	-	CAIKEFNTGELFF	TGTGCCATCAAGGAATTCAACACCGGGGAGCTGTTTTTT
-	TRBJ2-1	TRBV15	-	CATSRDRGPFF	TGTGCCACCAGCAGAGACAGGGGTCCGTTCTTC
-	TRBJ1-2	TRBV30	-	CAWSVLLANYGYTF	TGTGCCTGGAGTGTGCTTTTAGCTAACTATGGCTACACCTTC
few	TRBJ2-5	TRBV29-1	-	CSVGDPGGETQYF	TGCAGCGTTGGGGATCCGGGCGGTGAGACCCAGTACTTC
-	TRBJ1-2	TRBV5-1	TRBD1	CASSSGQGGYGYTF	TGCGCCAGCAGCTCTGGACAGGGCGGGTATGGCTACACCTTC
-	TRBJ2-1	TRBV4-2	-	CASSQVRNNEQFF	TGTGCCAGCAGCCAAGTTAGGAACAATGAGCAGTTCTTC
-	TRBJ2-5	TRBV15	-	CATSSGDRVGTQYF	TGTGCCACCAGCAGTGGGGACCGCGTCGGGACCCAGTACTTC
-	TRBJ2-1	TRBV28	-	CASSLYSNYNEQFF	TGTGCCAGCAGTTTATACTCCAACTACAATGAGCAGTTCTTC
-	TRBJ2-1	TRBV5-1	-	CASSLDGSSYNEQFF	TGCGCCAGCAGCTTGGACGGGAGCTCCTACAATGAGCAGTTCTTC
-	TRBJ1-5	TRBV6-1	-	CASSEALGSNQPQHF	TGTGCCAGCAGTGAAGCGCTGGGTAGCAATCAGCCCCAGCATTTT
once	TRBJ1-2	TRBV29-1	TRBD1	CSVDGDRGGGYGYTF	TGCAGCGTTGATGGGGACAGGGGCGGCGGGTATGGCTACACCTTC
-	TRBJ2-3	TRBV27	-	CASSDTGTPFDTQYF	TGTGCCAGCAGTGATACTGGGACTCCCTTTGATACGCAGTATTTT
-	TRBJ2-3	TRBV5-6	TRBD2	CASSFPPGLAEVTDTQYF	TGTGCCAGCAGCTTTCCCCCGGGACTAGCGGAAGTCACAGATACGCAGTATTTT
few	TRBJ2-5	TRBV4-1	TRBD2	CASSQDGPRGGETQYF	TGCGCCAGCAGCCAAGATGGGCCGCGGGGGGGAGAGACCCAGTACTTC
few	TRBJ1-5	TRBV7-2	-	CASSPGTNQPQHF	TGTGCCAGCAGCCCCGGTACCAATCAGCCCCAGCATTTT
few	TRBJ2-3	TRBV6-6	-	CASKRTNYNADTQYF	TGTGCCAGCAAGAGGACAAACTACAACGCAGATACGCAGTATTTT
-	TRBJ1-2	TRBV30	-	CAWSVGPGDGYTF	TGTGCCTGGAGTGTAGGGCCAGGTGATGGCTACACCTTC
-	TRBJ1-5	TRBV6-1	-	CASSYRAGSNQPQHF	TGTGCCAGCAGCTACAGGGCGGGCAGCAATCAGCCCCAGCATTTT
-	TRBJ2-1	TRBV18	-	CASSPMDPPAEQFF	TGTGCCAGCTCACCTATGGACCCTCCCGCTGAGCAGTTCTTC
-	TRBJ2-3	TRBV7-9	TRBD2	CASSFGRGTDTQYF	TGTGCCAGCAGCTTTGGGAGGGGCACAGATACGCAGTATTTT
-	TRBJ2-1	TRBV4-3	TRBD2	CASSQLGLAGVHEQFF	TGCGCCAGCAGCCAACTGGGACTAGCGGGAGTTCATGAGCAGTTCTTC
-	TRBJ1-1	TRBV14	-	CASSQEIRTEAFF	TGTGCCAGCAGCCAAGAGATACGCACTGAAGCTTTCTTT
few	TRBJ2-7	TRBV4-3	TRBD1	CATPGQGFPYEQYF	TGCGCCACGCCGGGACAGGGATTTCCCTACGAGCAGTACTTC
-	TRBJ2-3	TRBV4-2	TRBD2	CASSQDRAGGLTDTQYF	TGTGCCAGCAGCCAAGATAGGGCGGGAGGGCTCACAGATACGCAGTATTTT
-	TRBJ1-2	TRBV29-1	-	CSVVSVGVPTYGYTF	TGCAGCGTTGTTAGCGTCGGCGTACCCACCTATGGCTACACCTTC
-	TRBJ1-2	TRBV6-4	-	CASTPDGRGGYTF	TGTGCCAGCACACCAGATGGACGGGGGGGCTACACCTTC
-	TRBJ2-1	TRBV4-2	TRBD2	CASSQEQARDYSYNEQFF	TGTGCCAGCAGCCAAGAGCAGGCGAGGGACTACTCCTACAATGAGCAGTTCTTC
-	TRBJ2-7	TRBV28	TRBD2	CASSGAGGPYEQYF	TGTGCCAGCAGCGGAGCGGGAGGGCCCTACGAGCAGTACTTC
-	TRBJ2-5	TRBV5-1	-	CASSMVAEPQETQYF	TGCGCCAGCAGCATGGTAGCGGAACCCCAAGAGACCCAGTACTTC